The rows below give T cell receptor beta chains drawn from one sample of a study of cytomegalovirus exposure and HLA in healthy donors. Assay used: immunoSEQ multiplex PCR; TCRdb lists only in-frame clones, some missing. The repertoire includes 150,000 to 190,000 clones, roughly four fifths of them detected once, and over 1.1% sits in the top ten. Sequenced material: PBMCs. The receptors derive from a man between 18 and 29 years old in good health and CMV-seronegative. Each CDR3 is given with its conserved first and last residue. The D gene is left open where the match is weak. The size field is filled for only some rows; it gives once, few, many or a size class.

>13|TRBD1|TRBV7-9|TRBJ1-4|NA
CASRGQGNEKLFF
TGTGCCAGCAGGGGACAGGGAAATGAAAAACTGTTTTTT
>15|NA|TRBV25-1|TRBJ2-3|medium-sized
CASSESQWSTDTQYF
TGTGCCAGCAGTGAATCACAGTGGAGCACAGATACGCAGTATTTT
>14|NA|TRBV5-6|TRBJ2-3|few
CASSWRAGGDTQYF
TGTGCCAGCAGCTGGAGGGCAGGAGGGGATACGCAGTATTTT
>14|TRBD1|TRBV10-3|TRBJ1-2|few
CAISESRDRGGDTF
TGTGCCATCAGTGAGTCGAGGGACAGGGGTGGGGACACCTTC
>14|NA|TRBV6-5|TRBJ2-3|few
CASSEKGEADTQYF
TGTGCCAGCAGTGAGAAAGGCGAGGCAGATACGCAGTATTTT
>15|TRBD2|TRBV9|TRBJ2-7|once
CASSVELAGDYEQYF
TGTGCCAGCAGCGTAGAGCTAGCGGGAGACTACGAGCAGTACTTC
>16|TRBD2|TRBV7-2|TRBJ2-7|NA
CASSFPLSGSSYEQYF
TGTGCCAGCAGCTTCCCCCTTAGCGGGAGCTCCTACGAGCAGTACTTC
>15|TRBD2|TRBV6-4|TRBJ2-5|NA
CASSESLGGQETQYF
TGTGCCAGCAGTGAATCCCTGGGGGGGCAAGAGACCCAGTACTTC
>13|NA|TRBV14|TRBJ2-7|NA
CASSQVMWGLKDF
TGTGCCAGCAGCCAAGTCATGTGGGGCCTAAAGGACTTC
>11|NA|TRBV19|TRBJ1-5|few
CASSTRGPQHF
TGTGCCAGTAGTACAAGGGGGCCCCAGCATTTT
>13|NA|TRBV28|TRBJ1-2|few
CASSLIGGVVYTF
TGTGCCAGCAGTTTAATCGGGGGGGTGGTTTACACCTTC
>19|TRBD2|TRBV9|TRBJ2-5|NA
CASSVARTSGRAFPETQYF
TGTGCCAGCAGCGTAGCTAGGACTAGCGGGAGGGCCTTCCCAGAGACCCAGTACTTC
>15|TRBD2|TRBV18|TRBJ2-1|NA
CASSPRLAGGNEQFF
TGTGCCAGCTCACCCCGCCTAGCGGGAGGCAATGAGCAGTTCTTC
>14|NA|TRBV4-1|TRBJ2-3|NA
CASSQVGAQDTQYF
TGCGCCAGCAGCCAAGTGGGGGCTCAAGATACGCAGTATTTT
>15|NA|TRBV29-1|TRBJ1-1|NA
CSVEDHGASNTEAFF
TGCAGCGTTGAAGATCATGGGGCTTCGAACACTGAAGCTTTCTTT
>14|NA|TRBV5-4|TRBJ1-2|NA
CASSAGGRDYGYTF
TGTGCCAGCAGCGCCGGGGGGAGAGACTATGGCTACACCTTC
>16|TRBD2|TRBV28|TRBJ2-1|few
CASTLIGGGSYNEQFF
TGTGCCAGCACCCTTATTGGGGGAGGGTCCTACAATGAGCAGTTCTTC
>12|NA|TRBV30|TRBJ1-1|once
CAWSVAGAEAFF
TGTGCCTGGAGTGTAGCGGGGGCAGAAGCTTTCTTT
>14|NA|TRBV9|TRBJ1-1|NA
CASSVGQRNTEAFF
TGTGCCAGCAGCGTTGGACAGAGGAACACTGAAGCTTTCTTT
>14|TRBD1|TRBV10-3|TRBJ2-7|NA
CAISGPGGLDEQYF
TGTGCCATCAGTGGTCCAGGGGGCTTGGACGAGCAGTACTTC
>14|TRBD2|TRBV19|TRBJ2-7|NA
CASSTSGSSYEQYF
TGTGCCAGTAGTACTAGCGGAAGCTCCTACGAGCAGTACTTC
>12|NA|TRBV4-1|TRBJ2-7|once
CASSQVLGEQYF
TGCGCCAGCAGCCAGGTCCTAGGCGAGCAGTACTTC
>15|TRBD2|TRBV10-3|TRBJ2-7|NA
CAISQTSLSSYEQYF
TGTGCCATCAGCCAGACTAGCTTGAGCTCCTACGAGCAGTACTTC
>16|NA|TRBV21-1|TRBJ2-2|once
CASTGGRSDPYGQLFF
TGTGCCAGCACTGGGGGGAGGTCCGACCCCTACGGGCAGCTGTTTTTT
>15|TRBD1|TRBV9|TRBJ2-1|NA
CASSVRGQKTNEQFF
TGTGCCAGCAGCGTAAGGGGACAGAAGACCAATGAGCAGTTCTTC
>13|NA|TRBV5-4|TRBJ2-1|NA
CASSLGQGGEQFF
TGTGCCAGCAGCTTGGGCCAGGGTGGCGAGCAGTTCTTC
>15|TRBD1|TRBV28|TRBJ2-3|NA
CASSFPGQDTDTQYF
TGTGCCAGCAGTTTTCCCGGACAGGACACAGATACGCAGTATTTT
>15|NA|TRBV7-2|TRBJ1-1|NA
CASSGVGAANTEAFF
TGTGCCAGCAGCGGAGTGGGGGCGGCGAACACTGAAGCTTTCTTT
>16|NA|TRBV7-6|TRBJ1-1|NA
CASSYDPGVTNTEAFF
TGTGCCAGCAGCTACGACCCAGGGGTCACGAACACTGAAGCTTTCTTT
>15|NA|TRBV6-1|TRBJ2-1|NA
CASSESRSSYNEQFF
TGTGCCAGCAGTGAGTCACGTAGCTCCTACAATGAGCAGTTCTTC
>17|TRBD2|TRBV10-2|TRBJ2-7|NA
CASSAGTSGRAAYEQYF
TGCGCCAGCAGCGCCGGGACTAGCGGGAGGGCCGCTTACGAGCAGTACTTC
>15|NA|TRBV9|TRBJ2-7|NA
CASSVGGGTSYEQYF
TGTGCCAGCAGCGTAGGGGGAGGAACCTCCTACGAGCAGTACTTC
>16|TRBD1|TRBV7-9|TRBJ2-5|NA
CSSSLLGQGFGETQYF
TGTTCCAGCAGCTTACTCGGACAGGGGTTTGGAGAGACCCAGTACTTC
>15|TRBD1|TRBV4-2|TRBJ2-7|NA
CASSQGTGEGYEQYF
TGTGCCAGCAGCCAAGGGACAGGGGAAGGGTACGAGCAGTACTTC
>14|TRBD2|TRBV7-2|TRBJ2-7|few
CASSLGLAGYEQYF
TGTGCCAGCAGCTTGGGACTAGCGGGATACGAGCAGTACTTC
>14|TRBD2|TRBV29-1|TRBJ2-5|NA
CSVGLAGGQETQYF
TGCAGCGTCGGACTAGCGGGAGGTCAAGAGACCCAGTACTTC
>13|NA|TRBV11-3|TRBJ2-1|NA
CASSLDLNNEQFF
TGTGCCAGCAGCTTAGATCTTAACAATGAGCAGTTCTTC
>16|TRBD2|TRBV7-9|TRBJ2-2|NA
CASSLGRGSGTGELFF
TGTGCCAGCAGCTTAGGTCGCGGGAGTGGCACCGGGGAGCTGTTTTTT
>11|NA|TRBV12-5|TRBJ2-3|few
CASGLVGRQYF
TGTGCTAGTGGTTTGGTGGGGCGGCAGTATTTT
>16|TRBD2|TRBV5-1|TRBJ2-1|NA
CASSCPTSGRDNEQFF
TGCGCCAGCAGCTGCCCGACTAGCGGGAGAGACAATGAGCAGTTCTTC
>17|NA|TRBV7-9|TRBJ2-1|NA
CASSLSVRTGGTNEQFF
TGTGCCAGCAGCTTAAGTGTTCGGACAGGCGGGACTAATGAGCAGTTCTTC
>12|TRBD1|TRBV19|TRBJ2-5|NA
CATTGGRETQYF
TGTGCCACAACAGGGGGCAGAGAGACCCAGTACTTC
>15|NA|TRBV5-1|TRBJ2-7|NA
CASNPSPGLNYEQYF
TGCGCCAGCAACCCCAGCCCGGGACTCAACTACGAGCAGTACTTC